This T cell receptor (beta chain) emerged from a study of T-cell memory formation after mild COVID-19. Overall study results and limits: Pre-infection memory showed some responding clones, and this suggested that cross-reactive memory joined.

The sample holds a few counts of this clonotype. Its antigen is undetermined. TCRdb reprocessed the 5' RACE reads with MiXCR, giving one entry per CDR3 protein. The sample has some 160,000 distinct CDR3 sequences; roughly 30% are singletons. The CDR3 length is 15 residues. V lost 5 bases and J lost 7; bases outside the gene matches: 9. Germline assignment: CDR1 SGHVS and CDR2 FNYEAQ. The chain links TRBV7-6 to TRBJ2-1; 9 bases match TRBD1. Sequencing used PBMCs or a T cell subset sorted from them (not recorded which). The sequence came from an adult woman who had mild COVID-19 (a few samples of this study predate the infection). Cell type and time point are not known. CDR3 sequence (DNA): TGTGCCAGCAGCCCCGGGACAGGGCTTTGGAATGAGCAGTTCTTC. As protein: CASSPGTGLWNEQFF.